This TCR beta chain was obtained from a study of blood T cell repertoires in COVID-19 (dated by TCRdb to about 2020). Background on the whole study: The collaborator samples originated in the United States, Italy and Spain and spanned the acute and convalescent phases of COVID-19. The material from the prospective study consisted of cDNA or gDNA derived from T cells, B-cell-depleted T cells, or PBMCs. The dataset comprised deeply sampled blood TCRbeta repertoires from subjects exposed to, actively infected with, or recovered from COVID-19. The repertoires were made available in a free public database intended to serve as a resource for research on the immune response to SARS-CoV-2. Samples were obtained from the ongoing ImmuneRACE study (first 160 participants) and from about 1,300 subjects provided by 6 global collaborators. Sample metadata almost always included a de-identified subject ID, COVID-19 status, age in years and sex. Where available, HLA class I and class II types were taken from metadata supplied by the sample provider and were not determined by assay-based typing. Overall results and qualifications from the work: The quantity of clinical and demographic metadata differed by source and by participant and was supplied without curation.

Participants in the prospective study were enrolled through a virtual design, were aged roughly 18 to 100 years, and lived in 20 to 30 United States geographic areas. In the prospective study, cohorts were assigned on the basis of participant-reported clinical history obtained from a screening survey and a study questionnaire. For ImmuneRACE Cohort 3, a participant was defined as recovered based on two consecutive negative NP/OP PCR tests, clearance by a healthcare professional, or resolution of symptoms. In the prospective study, whole blood, serum and a nasopharyngeal or oropharyngeal swab were collected from each participant by mobile phlebotomists. Over a 2-month period, participants in the prospective study had the option of providing additional blood draws and questionnaires. Blood samples from the prospective study were shipped frozen or at room temperature prior to DNA extraction. CDR1 and CDR2 (LGHDT, YNNKEL) derive from the germline V gene (reference sequence). The CDR3 numbers 15 residues from cysteine through phenylalanine. Only the CDR3 portion is preserved as DNA: 45 bases, with reading frame beginning at the first base. V lost 4 bases and J lost 4 bases, and the count of bases not matched to a germline gene is 6.

TCRbeta CDR3 regions were amplified from genomic DNA by means of the immunoSEQ Assay, a bias-controlled multiplex PCR. As for the original processing: Within the assay, amplification of reference gene primers was used to estimate how many nucleated cells each sample contained. To quantify the absolute abundance of each unique TCRbeta CDR3 rearrangement, sequence reads were collapsed and filtered. Productive Simpson clonality was computed per sample as the square root of Simpson's diversity index over productive rearrangements. TCRdb carries this immuneACCESS record with in-frame sequences only. Its versions omit some clonotypes, under half of them owing to an unresolved V gene in the studies checked, with the rest unexplained. V, J and clone size reflect that table, while D and trimming were determined from the DNA. Here the sample has a few hundred thousand clones; roughly 91% occur a single time. Approximately 1.2% of the sample is taken by the ten largest.

As to this clone: This receptor's antigen is unknown. No qualities accompany the bases; no much larger clone lies one base away.

The TCR originated in a woman aged 18-29 years who had recovered from COVID-19. Sequencing input: PBMCs or T cells enriched from blood (not recorded which). The sequence joins TRBV3-1 (or the pseudogene TRBV3-2) to TRBJ2-3, with 9 bases in between that match TRBD2. This receptor carries the CDR3 CASSLSGGPADTQYF. The sequence in DNA is TGTGCCAGCAGCCTGAGCGGGGGGCCCGCAGATACGCAGTATTTT.